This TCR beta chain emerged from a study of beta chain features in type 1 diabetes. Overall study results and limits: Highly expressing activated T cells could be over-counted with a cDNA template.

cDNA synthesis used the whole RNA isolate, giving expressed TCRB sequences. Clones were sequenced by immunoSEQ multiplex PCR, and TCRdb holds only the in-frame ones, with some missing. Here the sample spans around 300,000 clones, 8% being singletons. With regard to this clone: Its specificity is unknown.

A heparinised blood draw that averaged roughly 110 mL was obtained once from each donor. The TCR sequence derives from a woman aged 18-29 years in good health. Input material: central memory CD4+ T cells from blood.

CDR3 protein: CASSINAGTYEQYF. Written as DNA, the CDR3 is TGTGCCAGTAGTATCAACGCAGGGACCTACGAGCAGTACTTC. The rearrangement links TRBV19 to TRBJ2-7; a weak D match, TRBD1 (5 bases). Germline lookup yields CDR1 LNHDA and CDR2 SQIVND (reference sequence). V lost 3 bases to trimming and J lost 2 bases, with 11 bases between them. The CDR3 is made up of 14 amino acids. Full variable domain (rest looked up from reference TRBV19 and TRBJ2-7): DGGITQSPKYLFRKEGQNVTLSCEQNLNHDAMYWYRQDPGQGLRLIYYSQIVNDFQKGDIAEGYSVSREKKESFPLTVTSAQKNPTAFYLCASSINAGTYEQYFGPGTRLTVT.